Below are 3 T cell receptor beta chains sequenced from a single sample in a study of shared clonotypes between healthy human individuals. TCRdb's copy holds only in-frame clones and misses some; the assay was immunoSEQ multiplex PCR. The data contain some 500,000 clones, 90% to 97% of them singletons. Sequencing was performed on naive CD4+ T cells sorted from blood. The subset was: CD45RA+ positively selected. Every receptor here comes from a young woman in good health.

The chain joins TRBV28 to TRBJ2-4; weak D call: TRBD1 (6 bases). V was shortened by 5 bases and J by 6 bases, with 14 bases between the two germline ends. The CDR3 covers 14 residues. The V gene's germline CDR1 is MDHEN and CDR2 SYDVKM. The CDR3 loop is CASSVVGHSNIQYF. CDR3 nucleotides: TGTGCCAGCAGTGTGGTGGGACATTCAAACATTCAGTACTTC.

This chain links TRBV28 with TRBJ2-5, with D perhaps matching TRBD1 (5 bases). The J call may be mistaken, given a closer DNA end match to TRBJ2-7. Germline CDR1 is MDHEN and CDR2 is SYDVKM. This CDR3 comprises 13 residues. The DNA for the CDR3 is TGTGCCAGCAGTTCGCAGGGCAACTACGAGCAGTACTTC. Protein: CASSSQGNYEQYF.

The genes are TRBV10-3 and TRBJ1-2; D possibly corresponds to TRBD1 (5 bases). This CDR3 is 15 amino acids long. Deletions cut 0 bases from V and 5 bases from J, with 13 bases between. CDR1 and CDR2 from the germline V gene are ENHRY and SYGVKD. CDR3: CAISESEQGMYGYTF. CDR3 coding DNA: TGTGCCATCAGTGAGTCTGAGCAGGGAATGTATGGCTACACCTTC.